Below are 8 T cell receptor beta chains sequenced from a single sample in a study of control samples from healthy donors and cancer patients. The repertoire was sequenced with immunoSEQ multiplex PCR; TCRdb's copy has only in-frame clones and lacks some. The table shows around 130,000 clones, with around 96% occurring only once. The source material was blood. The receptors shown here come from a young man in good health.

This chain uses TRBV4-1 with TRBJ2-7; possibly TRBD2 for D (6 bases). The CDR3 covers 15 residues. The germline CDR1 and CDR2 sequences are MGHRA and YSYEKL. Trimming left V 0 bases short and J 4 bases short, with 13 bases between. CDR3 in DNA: TGCGCCAGCAGCCAAGATGGAGGGGCGGGGTACGAGCAGTACTTC. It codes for CASSQDGGAGYEQYF.

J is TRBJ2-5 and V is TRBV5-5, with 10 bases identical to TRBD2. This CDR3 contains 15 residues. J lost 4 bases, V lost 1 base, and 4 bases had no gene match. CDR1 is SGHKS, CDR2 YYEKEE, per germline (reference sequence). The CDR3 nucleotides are TGTGCCAGCAGCTTGTGGCTAGCGGGGGCAGAGACCCAGTACTTC. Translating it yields CASSLWLAGAETQYF.

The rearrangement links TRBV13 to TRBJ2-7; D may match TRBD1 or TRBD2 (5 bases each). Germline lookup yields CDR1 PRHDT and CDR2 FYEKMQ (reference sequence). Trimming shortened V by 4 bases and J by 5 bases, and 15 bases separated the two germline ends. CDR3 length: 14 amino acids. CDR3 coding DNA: TGTGCCAGCAGCTCCCGGGGCAGGGACCACGAGCAGTACTTC. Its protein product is CASSSRGRDHEQYF.

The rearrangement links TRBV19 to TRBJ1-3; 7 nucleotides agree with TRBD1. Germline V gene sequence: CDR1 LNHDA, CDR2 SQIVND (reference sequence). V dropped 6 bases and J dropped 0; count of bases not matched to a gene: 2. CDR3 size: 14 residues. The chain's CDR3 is CASRTGNSGNTIYF. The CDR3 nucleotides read TGTGCCAGTAGGACAGGGAACTCTGGAAACACCATATATTTT.

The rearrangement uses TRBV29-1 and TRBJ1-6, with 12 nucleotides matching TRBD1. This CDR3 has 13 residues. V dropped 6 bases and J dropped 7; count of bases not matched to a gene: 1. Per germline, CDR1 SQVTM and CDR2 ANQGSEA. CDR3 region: CSVGTGGNSPLHF. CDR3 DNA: TGCAGCGTGGGGACAGGGGGCAATTCACCCCTCCACTTT.

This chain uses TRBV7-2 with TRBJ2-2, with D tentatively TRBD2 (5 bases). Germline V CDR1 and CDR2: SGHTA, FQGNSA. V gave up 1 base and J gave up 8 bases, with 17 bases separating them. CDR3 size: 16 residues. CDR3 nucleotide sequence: TGTGCCAGCAGCTTAGGGCCCATTCAGGTAGCGGGGGAGCTGTTTTTT. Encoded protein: CASSLGPIQVAGELFF.

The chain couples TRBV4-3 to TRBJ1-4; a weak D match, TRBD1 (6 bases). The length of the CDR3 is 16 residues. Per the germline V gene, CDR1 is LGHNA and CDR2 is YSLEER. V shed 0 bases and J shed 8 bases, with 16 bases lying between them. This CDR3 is CASSQELPGAREKLFF. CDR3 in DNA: TGCGCCAGCAGCCAAGAACTTCCGGGGGCCCGGGAAAAACTGTTTTTT.

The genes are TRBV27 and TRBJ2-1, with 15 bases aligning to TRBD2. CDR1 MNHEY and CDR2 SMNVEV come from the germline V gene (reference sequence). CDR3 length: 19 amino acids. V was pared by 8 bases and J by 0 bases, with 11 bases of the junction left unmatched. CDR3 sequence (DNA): TGTGCCAGCCCCCCAATTGGACTAGCGGGGGGGTGCTCCTACAATGAGCAGTTCTTC. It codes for CASPPIGLAGGCSYNEQFF.